This T cell receptor beta chain was obtained from a study of shared clonotypes between healthy human individuals. The study's findings and limits: Shared across a few donors were around 4.7% of the naive CD4 clonotypes.

The CDR3 is 19 residues long. Splitting of each subset's genomic DNA was done evenly across several immunoSEQ plates. Method: immunoSEQ multiplex PCR; TCRdb's copy keeps in-frame clones and lacks some. The repertoire consists of under 2.5 million clones, with 85% to 95% occurring once and the leading ten covering about 0.41%. As regards this clone: Its antigen is not known.

Sequenced sample: naive CD4+ T cells from PBMCs. The subset was: CD45RA+ positively selected. The rearrangement uses TRBV21-1 and TRBJ2-1; the table assigns TRBD2, which was not confirmed against the DNA. TRBV21-1 is annotated as a pseudogene. This receptor was obtained from a man in his late teens or twenties in good health. Some clones in this sample may be carry-over from other donors' samples. DNA for the CDR3: TGTGCCAGCAGCAAAGGTTTAGAACAAGGGAAAACTAGCGGGAATGAGCAGTTCTTC. This sequence encodes CASSKGLEQGKTSGNEQFF.